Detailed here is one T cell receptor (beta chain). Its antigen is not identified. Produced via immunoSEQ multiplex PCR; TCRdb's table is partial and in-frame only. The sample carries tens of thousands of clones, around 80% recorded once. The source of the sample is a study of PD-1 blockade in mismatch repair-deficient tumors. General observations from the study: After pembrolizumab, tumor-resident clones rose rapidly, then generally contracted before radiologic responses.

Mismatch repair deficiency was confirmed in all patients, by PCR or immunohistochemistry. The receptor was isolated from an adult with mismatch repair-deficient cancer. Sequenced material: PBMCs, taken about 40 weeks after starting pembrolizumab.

CDR3 coding DNA: TGCGCCAGCAGCCAAGAAGGACTAGGGTACAATGAGCAGTTCTTC. Its protein product is CASSQEGLGYNEQFF. The chain couples TRBV4-1 to TRBJ2-1, with TRBD2 matching over 7 bases. The CDR3 extends over 15 amino acids. The germline V gene has CDR1 MGHRA and CDR2 YSYEKL. V was pared by 0 bases and J by 4 bases, with 3 bases of the junction left unmatched.